These 21 T cell receptor beta chains were all obtained from the same sample, sequenced in a study of CD8 T cells in ankylosing spondylitis. General study results and limits: Seemingly distinctive of ankylosing spondylitis blood was a TCR beta motif formed by eight highly homologous variants.

TCRdb fed the 5' RACE reads into MiXCR, producing one record per CDR3 protein. The sample yields 500,000 to 550,000 distinct CDR3 sequences, 10% to 15% seen once. These receptors have no identified antigens. Specimen: blood, either unsorted or a sorted T cell fraction (not recorded which). All receptors come from a male donor with ankylosing spondylitis.

This clonotype turned up a few times. The chain couples TRBV12-3 or TRBV12-4 to TRBJ1-2; weak D call: TRBD1 (5 bases). The V and J ends lost 2 bases and 2 bases respectively, with 12 bases between them. CDR3 length: 15 amino acids. Here the CDR3 DNA reads TGTGCCAGCAGTTTATTTTTAGGACACAACTATGGCTACACCTTC. The encoded protein is CASSLFLGHNYGYTF.

This clonotype was counted many times. V usage is TRBV2 and J usage is TRBJ2-1; D perhaps matches TRBD1 (5 bases). This CDR3 comprises 13 residues. V lost 9 bases to trimming and J lost 4 bases, with 13 bases between them. Germline-derived CDR1 and CDR2 are SNHLY and FYNNEI. In DNA form, the CDR3 reads TGTGCCAGTCTGAGAGGACAATACAATGAGCAGTTCTTC. This gives the protein CASLRGQYNEQFF.

This clonotype appeared a few times. This CDR3 reads CASSLVGTGPLHF. CDR3 DNA: TGTGCCAGCAGTTTAGTGGGAACCGGACCCCTCCACTTT. The chain combines TRBV12-3 or TRBV12-4 with TRBJ1-6; D not certain. The CDR3 is 13 residues long. V was trimmed by 1 base and J by 12 bases, leaving 10 bases between them.

The genes are TRBV29-1 and TRBJ1-2; no definite D call. V lost 6 bases to trimming and J lost 0 bases, with 17 bases between them. Germline loops: CDR1 SQVTM, CDR2 ANQGSEA. The CDR3 spans 15 residues. The CDR3 DNA sequence: TGCAGCGTCCCGGACGGGATTCGGGCTAACTATGGCTACACCTTC. Encoded protein: CSVPDGIRANYGYTF.

This clonotype was observed a few times. The chain recombines TRBV6-1 with TRBJ2-5; a possible D gene is TRBD1 (6 bases). V lost 3 bases, J lost 4 bases, and 15 bases lay in between. Germline loops: CDR1 MNHNS, CDR2 SASEGT. The CDR3 covers 15 residues. The CDR3 region is CASSESNRVRETQYF. The CDR3 DNA is TGTGCCAGCAGTGAGTCAAACAGGGTGCGAGAGACCCAGTACTTC.

This clonotype was counted between two and nine times. The rearrangement links TRBV16 to TRBJ1-1; possibly TRBD1 for D (5 bases). The CDR3 runs to 14 residues. The germline CDR1 and CDR2 sequences are KGHSY and FQNENV. V lost 2 bases, J lost 8 bases, and 15 bases lay in between. CDR3 loop: CASSQTYGDQEAFF. CDR3 bases: TGTGCCAGCAGCCAAACTTATGGGGACCAAGAAGCTTTCTTT.

This clonotype has only a few counts. This rearrangement joins TRBV7-8 to TRBJ1-1; tentative D call: TRBD1 (5 bases). V gave up 1 base and J gave up 7 bases, with 10 bases separating them. This CDR3 region has 13 residues. Germline V gene sequence: CDR1 SGHVS, CDR2 FQNEAQ. Written as DNA, the CDR3 is TGTGCCAGCAGCTTAGTCAGGGAGGTTGAAGCTTTCTTT. Its protein product is CASSLVREVEAFF.

This clonotype has more than one count but fewer than ten. The chain joins TRBV5-1 to TRBJ1-6, with TRBD1 identical over 10 bases. The CDR3 extends over 15 amino acids. With V trimmed by 7 bases and J by 9 bases, 10 bases remained unmatched. CDR1 is SGHRS, CDR2 YFSETQ, per germline. Here the CDR3 reads CASAFGTGEGSPLHF. The DNA of the CDR3 is TGCGCCAGCGCGTTCGGGACAGGGGAGGGTTCACCCCTCCACTTT.

The rearrangement joins TRBV5-1 to TRBJ2-1; D remains unclear. CDR1 and CDR2 from the germline V gene are SGHRS and YFSETQ. V was pared by 4 bases and J by 6 bases, with 11 bases between. CDR3 length equals 13 residues. DNA for the CDR3: TGCGCCAGCAGCACGGCGGCTCTCAATGAGCAGTTCTTC. Protein product: CASSTAALNEQFF.

This clonotype occurred a few times. The CDR3 loop is CASSVAPGTAYEQYF. DNA for the CDR3: TGTGCCAGCAGCGTAGCCCCCGGGACAGCCTACGAGCAGTACTTC. The rearrangement uses TRBV9 and TRBJ2-7; 7 positions match TRBD1. CDR1 is SGDLS, CDR2 YYNGEE, per germline. The V gene end was trimmed by 0 bases and the J gene end by 2 bases; junction bases not matched to a gene: 5. The CDR3 sequence is 15 residues long.

The chain carries TRBV24-1 and TRBJ1-5; D ambiguous. CDR3 size: 14 residues. Trimming left V 4 bases short and J 4 bases short, with 10 bases between. CDR1 and CDR2 (germline): KGHDR, SFDVKD. The CDR3 loop reads CATSEQAANQPQHF. CDR3 bases: TGTGCCACCAGTGAGCAGGCGGCTAATCAGCCCCAGCATTTT.

V is TRBV2 and J is TRBJ1-1; 7 nucleotides line up with TRBD1. In germline, CDR1 is SNHLY, CDR2 FYNNEI. The length of the CDR3 is 15 residues. J gave up 0 bases and V 4 bases, and 5 bases lay outside the gene matches. In DNA, the CDR3 is TGTGCCAGCAGTGTAGGCCAGGGGGTGAACACTGAAGCTTTCTTT. As protein: CASSVGQGVNTEAFF.

This chain connects TRBV19 to TRBJ1-2, with TRBD1 matching 8 bases. Trimming took 3 bases from V and 5 from J; bases not matched to a gene: 5. There are 14 residues in the CDR3. Germline assignment: CDR1 LNHDA and CDR2 SQIVND (reference sequence). This CDR3 reads CASSILDRGYGYTF. CDR3 DNA sequence: TGTGCCAGTAGTATTCTCGACAGGGGATATGGCTACACCTTC.

This clonotype was counted many times. The chain couples TRBV5-5 to TRBJ2-3, with D hard to call. Germline assignment: CDR1 SGHKS and CDR2 YYEKEE (reference sequence). This CDR3 region has 16 residues. Trimming cost V 1 base and J 0 bases, with 12 bases left between them. The CDR3 is CASSLLPGGSTDTQYF. The CDR3 nucleotides read TGTGCCAGCAGCTTGTTGCCAGGTGGTAGCACAGATACGCAGTATTTT.

Only a few counts were recorded for this clonotype. The chain links TRBV5-1 to TRBJ1-1; no firm D call. The CDR3 covers 13 residues. Germline CDR1 reads SGHRS; CDR2 reads YFSETQ. Trimming left V 0 bases short and J 7 bases short, with 10 bases between. CDR3 loop: CASSLGPGLEAFF. The DNA of the CDR3 is TGCGCCAGCAGCTTGGGTCCGGGTCTTGAAGCTTTCTTT.

The genes are TRBV16 and TRBJ1-4; D unresolved. Trimming took 6 bases from V and 4 from J, leaving 15 bases between them. The CDR3 is 15 amino acids. Germline V gene sequence: CDR1 KGHSY, CDR2 FQNENV. CDR3 DNA sequence: TGTGCCAGCAGTCAGCCAGCAGGCAATAATGAAAAACTGTTTTTT. This sequence encodes CASSQPAGNNEKLFF.

The chain combines TRBV27 with TRBJ2-1; TRBD2 aligns across 7 bases. Looked up from germline, CDR1 is MNHEY and CDR2 is SMNVEV (reference sequence). The trim removed 4 bases at V and 8 bases at J, leaving 5 bases unmatched. The CDR3 is made up of 13 amino acids. The CDR3 DNA follows: TGTGCCAGCAGTTCAGCGGGATCGGATGAGCAGTTCTTC. As protein: CASSSAGSDEQFF.

This clonotype was found a few times. J is TRBJ1-1 and V is TRBV3-1; D unresolved. V lost 8 bases to trimming and J lost 3 bases, with 10 bases between them. The CDR3 runs 12 residues. Per germline, CDR1 LGHDT and CDR2 YNNKEL (reference sequence). In DNA form, the CDR3 reads TGTGCCAGCTGCGGTGAGTACACTGAAGCTTTCTTT. This gives the protein CASCGEYTEAFF.

The CDR3 sequence: CASSEPIGGRGQPQHF. The CDR3 coding sequence is TGTGCCAGCAGTGAACCTATCGGGGGGCGTGGTCAGCCCCAGCATTTT. The chain joins TRBV2 to TRBJ1-5; perhaps TRBD1 as D (6 bases). CDR3 length: 16 amino acids. Germline CDR1 SNHLY, CDR2 FYNNEI. Trimming pared 2 bases from V and 6 bases from J, leaving 17 bases between.

This clonotype occurred a few times. The chain joins TRBV30 to TRBJ2-5; no clear D gene. The CDR3 runs 13 residues. V was trimmed by 0 bases and J by 5 bases, leaving 10 bases between them. In germline, CDR1 is GTSNPN, CDR2 SVGIG (reference sequence). DNA for the CDR3: TGTGCCTGGAGTGTTCAGGTCATGGAGACCCAGTACTTC. Translated, it gives CAWSVQVMETQYF.

The chain combines TRBV7-9 with TRBJ2-1; 8 bases are a match to TRBD2. The trim removed 5 bases at V and 12 bases at J, leaving 9 bases unmatched. The CDR3 extends over 13 amino acids. Germline V gives CDR1 SEHNR, CDR2 FQNEAQ (reference sequence). The CDR3 reads CASSQPGLVGQFF. The CDR3 DNA reads as TGTGCCAGCAGCCAACCGGGACTAGTTGGGCAGTTCTTC.